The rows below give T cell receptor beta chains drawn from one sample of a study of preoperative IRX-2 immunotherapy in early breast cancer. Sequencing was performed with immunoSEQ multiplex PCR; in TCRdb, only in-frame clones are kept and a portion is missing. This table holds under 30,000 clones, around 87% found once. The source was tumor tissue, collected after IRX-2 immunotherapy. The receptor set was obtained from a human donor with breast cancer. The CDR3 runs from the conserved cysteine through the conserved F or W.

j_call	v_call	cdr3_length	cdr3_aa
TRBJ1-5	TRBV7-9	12	CASSRGDQPQHF
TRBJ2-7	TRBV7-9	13	CASSYGEAYEQYF
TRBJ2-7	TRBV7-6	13	CASSLRVGDEQYF
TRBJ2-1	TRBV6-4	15	CASSFTWEGGNEQFF
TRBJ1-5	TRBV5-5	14	CASSPEGGNQPQHF
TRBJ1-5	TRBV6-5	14	CASTRQGPNQPQHF
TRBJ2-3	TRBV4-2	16	CASSQAGGEGTDTQYF
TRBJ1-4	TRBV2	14	CASSAGPINEKLFF
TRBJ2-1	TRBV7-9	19	CASSSTPLKRGPSYNEQFF
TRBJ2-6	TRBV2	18	CASGMPGRLSSGANVLTF
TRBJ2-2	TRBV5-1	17	CASSLGLAGAAGGELFF
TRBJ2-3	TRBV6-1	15	CASRPRTGGADTQYF
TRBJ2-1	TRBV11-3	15	CASSSRQRGGKEQFF
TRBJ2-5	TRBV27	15	CASSLRGTRDGTQYF
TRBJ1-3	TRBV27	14	CASQGTHSGNTIYF
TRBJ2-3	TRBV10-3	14	CAIRGGGRADTQYF
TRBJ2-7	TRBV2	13	CASSLGPRGEQYF
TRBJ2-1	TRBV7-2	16	CASSLMGRNLYNEQFF